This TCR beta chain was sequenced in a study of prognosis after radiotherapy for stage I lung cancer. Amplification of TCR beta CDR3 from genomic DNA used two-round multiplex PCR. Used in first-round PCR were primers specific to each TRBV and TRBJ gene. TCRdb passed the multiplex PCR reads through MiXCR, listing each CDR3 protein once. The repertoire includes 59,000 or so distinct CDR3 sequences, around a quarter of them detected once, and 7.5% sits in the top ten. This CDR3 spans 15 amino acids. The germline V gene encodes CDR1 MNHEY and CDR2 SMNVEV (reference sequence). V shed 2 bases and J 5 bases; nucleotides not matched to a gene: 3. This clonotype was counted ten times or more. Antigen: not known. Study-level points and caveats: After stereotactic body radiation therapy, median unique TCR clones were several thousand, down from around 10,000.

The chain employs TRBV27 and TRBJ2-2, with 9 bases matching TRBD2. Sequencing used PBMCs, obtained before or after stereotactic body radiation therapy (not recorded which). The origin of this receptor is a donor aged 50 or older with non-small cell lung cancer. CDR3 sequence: CASSLSGGRTGELFF. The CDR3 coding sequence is TGTGCCAGCAGTTTAAGCGGGGGGCGGACCGGGGAGCTGTTTTTT.